The TCR beta chain under discussion was sequenced for a study of technical replicates of blood from several donors. The assay was immunoSEQ multiplex PCR, and TCRdb's table has in-frame clones only and misses some. The sample lists 75,000 to 95,000 clones, about nine tenths seen once, with approximately 0.27% in the top ten. CDR3 length equals 14 residues. Trimming pared 4 bases from V and 3 bases from J, leaving 14 bases between. Germline V CDR1 and CDR2: SGDLS, YYNGEE. Sequencing was done on a sample of T cells isolated from PBMCs. The source is a human donor in good health. This sequence joins TRBV9 and TRBJ2-7, with a possible D match to TRBD2 (5 bases). Written as DNA, the CDR3 is TGTGCCAGCAGCCCCGGGCGGGTCGTCTACGAGCAGTACTTC. Its translation: CASSPGRVVYEQYF.